This TCR beta chain was retrieved from a study of regulatory T cells in long-lasting Graves disease. The CDR3 loop spans 15 amino acids. Germline loops: CDR1 SQVTM, CDR2 ANQGSEA. Trimming removed 6 bases from V and 0 bases from J, with 14 bases in between. Library construction for TCR beta used iRepertoire HTBI primers and Arm-PCR of CDR3 regions. TCRdb ran MiXCR on the multiplex PCR reads and lists one entry per CDR3 protein. The sample lists 520,000 or so distinct CDR3 sequences, approximately 12% occurring once. Study outcomes and limitations: Persistent disease favored TRBV28, TRBJ1-2 and TRBJ2-5.

In this sample, this clonotype turned up many times. Its antigen is not known. Documented time point: newly diagnosed GD, antithyroid drugs for less than 3 months. Following extraction of RNA from PBMCs, that RNA was used to make the TCR library. Recruitment took place at an endocrinology department in Xi'an, China. These sequences were also reported in another study, on T cells in Graves' hyperthyroidism and ophthalmopathy.

The sequence was obtained from a woman aged 25 to 39 with Graves disease. This material consisted of peripheral blood mononuclear cells (PBMCs), taken at new diagnosis, from a patient treated with antithyroid drugs. The J gene is TRBJ2-2, the V gene TRBV29-1, with a tentative D call TRBD1 (5 bases). This CDR3 reads CSVLSDTTNTGELFF. The CDR3 DNA follows: TGCAGCGTCCTCTCGGACACCACGAACACCGGGGAGCTGTTTTTT.